This section outlines one T cell receptor (beta chain) sequence together with its context. Alongside a J-beta primer mix, a sample-barcoded 5' primer served in a second PCR lasting about 7 to 11 cycles. MiXCR, run by TCRdb on the 5' RACE reads, gives a single entry per CDR3 protein. This sample has around 1,900,000 distinct CDR3 sequences; more than 35% occur once, and the top ten carry approximately 22%. The data originate from a study of blood T cells in healthy people across ages. Study overall: About one barcoded TCR beta cDNA was captured per two T cells.

Peripheral blood samples of roughly 9.9 milliliters were drawn from each donor. The receptor was isolated from a human donor in good health. Sequencing was done on a sample of blood.

The CDR3 is CSAAIGGQQETQYF. The CDR3 DNA reads TGCAGTGCAGCAATAGGGGGACAACAAGAGACCCAGTACTTC. The rearrangement joins TRBV20-1 to TRBJ2-5; a weak D match, TRBD1 (6 bases). Germline loops: CDR1 DFQATT, CDR2 SNEGSKA (reference sequence). Trimming pared 6 bases from V and 2 bases from J, leaving 16 bases between. The CDR3 runs to 14 residues.